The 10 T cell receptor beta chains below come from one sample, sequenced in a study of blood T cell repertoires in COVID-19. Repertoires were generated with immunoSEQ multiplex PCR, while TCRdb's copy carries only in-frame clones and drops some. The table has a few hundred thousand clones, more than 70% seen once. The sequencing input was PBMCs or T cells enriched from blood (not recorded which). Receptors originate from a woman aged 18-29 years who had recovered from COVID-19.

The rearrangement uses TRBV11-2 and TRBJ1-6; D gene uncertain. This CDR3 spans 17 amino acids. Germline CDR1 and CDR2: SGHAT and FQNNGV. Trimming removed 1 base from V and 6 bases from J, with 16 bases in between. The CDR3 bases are TGTGCCAGCAGCTTAGGGGCACCCTTGGCCTCTAATTCACCCCTCCACTTT. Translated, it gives CASSLGAPLASNSPLHF.

The CDR3 region has the DNA TGTGCCAGCAGCTTGGCCAGTTCCTACGAGCAGTACTTC. It yields the protein CASSLASSYEQYF. The rearrangement joins TRBV5-6 to TRBJ2-7, with D unclear. The CDR3 covers 13 residues. The germline V gene encodes CDR1 SGHDT and CDR2 YYEEEE. V was clipped by 0 bases and J by 1 base, with 5 bases between them.

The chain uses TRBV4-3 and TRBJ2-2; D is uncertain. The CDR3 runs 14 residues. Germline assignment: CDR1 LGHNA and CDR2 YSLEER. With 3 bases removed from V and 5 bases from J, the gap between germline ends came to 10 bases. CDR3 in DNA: TGCGCCAGCAGCCAGCTTCCCCTAACCGGGGAGCTGTTTTTT. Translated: CASSQLPLTGELFF.

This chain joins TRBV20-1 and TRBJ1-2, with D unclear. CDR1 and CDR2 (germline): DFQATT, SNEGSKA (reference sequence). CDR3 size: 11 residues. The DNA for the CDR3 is TGCACTGGCGCGGGTGCTACGGGCTACACCTTC. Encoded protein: CTGAGATGYTF.

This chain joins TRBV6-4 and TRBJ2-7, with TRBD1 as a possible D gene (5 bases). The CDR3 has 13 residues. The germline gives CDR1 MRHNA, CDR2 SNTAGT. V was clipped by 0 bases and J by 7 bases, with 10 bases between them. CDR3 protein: CASSDSMGLEQYF. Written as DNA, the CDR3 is TGTGCCAGCAGTGACTCGATGGGGCTGGAGCAGTACTTC.

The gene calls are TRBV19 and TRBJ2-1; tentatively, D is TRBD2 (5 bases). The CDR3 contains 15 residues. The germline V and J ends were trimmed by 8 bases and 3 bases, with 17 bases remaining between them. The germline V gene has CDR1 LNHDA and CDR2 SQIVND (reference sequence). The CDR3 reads CASSQRVGDYNEQFF. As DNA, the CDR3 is TGTGCCAGTTCACAAAGGGTCGGGGACTACAATGAGCAGTTCTTC.

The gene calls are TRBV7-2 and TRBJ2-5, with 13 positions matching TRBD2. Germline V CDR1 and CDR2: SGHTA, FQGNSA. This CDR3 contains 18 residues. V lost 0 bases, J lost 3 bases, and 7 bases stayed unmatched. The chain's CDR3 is CASSLAETGLAGEETQYF. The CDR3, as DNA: TGTGCCAGCAGCTTAGCCGAAACCGGACTAGCGGGGGAAGAGACCCAGTACTTC.

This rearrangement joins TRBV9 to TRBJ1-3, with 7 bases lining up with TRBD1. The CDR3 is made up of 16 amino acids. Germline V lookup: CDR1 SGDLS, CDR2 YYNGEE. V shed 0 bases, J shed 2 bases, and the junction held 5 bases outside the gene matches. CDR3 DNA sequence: TGTGCCAGCAGCGTAGAGTGGGACAGTACTGGAAACACCATATATTTT. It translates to CASSVEWDSTGNTIYF.

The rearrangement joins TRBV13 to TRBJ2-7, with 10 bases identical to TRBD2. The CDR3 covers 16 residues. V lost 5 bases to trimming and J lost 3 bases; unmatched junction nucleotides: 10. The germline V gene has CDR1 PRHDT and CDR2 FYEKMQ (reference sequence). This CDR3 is CASSPPLLAGNYEQYF. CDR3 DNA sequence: TGTGCCAGCAGCCCCCCCCTACTAGCGGGGAACTACGAGCAGTACTTC.

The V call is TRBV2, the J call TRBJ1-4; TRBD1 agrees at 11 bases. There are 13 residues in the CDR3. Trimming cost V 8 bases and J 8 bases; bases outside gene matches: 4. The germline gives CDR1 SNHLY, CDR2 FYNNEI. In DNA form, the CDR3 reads TGTGCCAGCTCGGACAGGGGGCAGGAAAAACTGTTTTTT. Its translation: CASSDRGQEKLFF.